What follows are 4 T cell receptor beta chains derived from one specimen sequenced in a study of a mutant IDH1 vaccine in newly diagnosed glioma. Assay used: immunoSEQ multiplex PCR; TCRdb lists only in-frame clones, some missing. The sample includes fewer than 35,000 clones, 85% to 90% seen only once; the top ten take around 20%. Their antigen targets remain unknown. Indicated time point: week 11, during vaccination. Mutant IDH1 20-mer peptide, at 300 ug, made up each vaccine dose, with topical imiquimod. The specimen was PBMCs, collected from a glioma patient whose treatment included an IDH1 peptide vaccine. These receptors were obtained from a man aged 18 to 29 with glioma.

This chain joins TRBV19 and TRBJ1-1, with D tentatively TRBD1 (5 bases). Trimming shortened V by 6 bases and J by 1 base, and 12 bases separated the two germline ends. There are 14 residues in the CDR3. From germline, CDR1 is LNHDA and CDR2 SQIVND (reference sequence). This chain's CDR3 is CASSHGQRNTEAFF. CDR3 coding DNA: TGTGCCAGTAGCCACGGACAAAGGAACACTGAAGCTTTCTTT. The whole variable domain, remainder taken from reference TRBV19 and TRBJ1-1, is DGGITQSPKYLFRKEGQNVTLSCEQNLNHDAMYWYRQDPGQGLRLIYYSQIVNDFQKGDIAEGYSVSREKKESFPLTVTSAQKNPTAFYLCASSHGQRNTEAFFGQGTRLTVV.

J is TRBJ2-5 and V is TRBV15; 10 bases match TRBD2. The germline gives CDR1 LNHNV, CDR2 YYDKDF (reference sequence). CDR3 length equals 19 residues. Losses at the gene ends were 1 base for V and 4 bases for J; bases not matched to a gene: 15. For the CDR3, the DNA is TGTGCCACCAGCAGAGTAATCCGGACGGTGGCTAGCGGGAGAGAGACCCAGTACTTC. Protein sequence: CATSRVIRTVASGRETQYF. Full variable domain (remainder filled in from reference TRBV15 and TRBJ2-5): DAMVIQNPRYQVTQFGKPVTLSCSQTLNHNVMYWYQQKSSQAPKLLFHYYDKDFNNEADTPDNFQSRRPNTSFCFLDIRSPGLGDTAMYLCATSRVIRTVASGRETQYFGPGTRLLVL.

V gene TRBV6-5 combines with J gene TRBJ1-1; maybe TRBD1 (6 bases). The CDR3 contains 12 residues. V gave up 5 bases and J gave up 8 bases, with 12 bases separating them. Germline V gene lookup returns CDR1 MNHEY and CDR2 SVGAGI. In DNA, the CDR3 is TGTGCCAGCAGTGGGGTCGGGGGCGAAGCTTTCTTT. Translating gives CASSGVGGEAFF.

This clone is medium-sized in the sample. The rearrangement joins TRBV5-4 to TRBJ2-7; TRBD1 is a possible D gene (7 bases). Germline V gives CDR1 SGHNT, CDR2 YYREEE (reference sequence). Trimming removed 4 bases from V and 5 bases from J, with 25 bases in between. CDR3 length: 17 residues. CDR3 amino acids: CASSPSLGGTEAHEQYF. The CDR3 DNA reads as TGTGCCAGCAGCCCGAGTTTAGGAGGGACAGAAGCACACGAGCAGTACTTC.